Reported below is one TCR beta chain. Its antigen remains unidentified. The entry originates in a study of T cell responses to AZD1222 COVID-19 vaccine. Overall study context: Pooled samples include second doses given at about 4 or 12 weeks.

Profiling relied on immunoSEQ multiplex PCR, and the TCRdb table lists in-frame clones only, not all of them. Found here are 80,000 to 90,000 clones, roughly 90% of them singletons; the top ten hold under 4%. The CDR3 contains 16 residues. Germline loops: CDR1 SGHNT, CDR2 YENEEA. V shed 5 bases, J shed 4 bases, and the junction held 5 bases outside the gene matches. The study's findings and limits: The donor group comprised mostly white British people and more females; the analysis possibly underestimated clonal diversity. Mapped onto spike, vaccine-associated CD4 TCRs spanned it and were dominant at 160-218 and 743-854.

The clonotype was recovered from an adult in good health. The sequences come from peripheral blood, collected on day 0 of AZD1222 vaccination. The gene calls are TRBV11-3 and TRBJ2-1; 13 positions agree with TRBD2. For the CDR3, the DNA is TGTGCCAGCAGCGAGGGACTAGCGGGGCCTTACAATGAGCAGTTCTTC. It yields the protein CASSEGLAGPYNEQFF.